Listed here are 17 T cell receptor beta chains from one sample, sequenced in a study of CD8 T cells in Susac syndrome. RNA totalling roughly 0.45 to 1 ug underwent reverse transcription with random hexamers. One entry per CDR3 protein, called by TCRdb with MiXCR from the immunoSEQ multiplex PCR reads. The table shows approximately 120,000 distinct CDR3 sequences, with around 90% occurring only once. Sequenced input: CD4+ T cells from PBMCs. The origin of the receptors is a human donor in good health.

This chain links TRBV5-1 with TRBJ2-3; 9 bases are shared with TRBD2. With V trimmed by 7 bases and J by 4 bases, 4 bases remained unmatched. The CDR3 runs 13 residues. CDR1 and CDR2 (germline): SGHRS, YFSETQ. In DNA, the CDR3 is TGCGCCAGCTTAGCGGGAGAAGCAGATACGCAGTATTTT. Amino acid sequence: CASLAGEADTQYF.

The chain combines TRBV5-1 with TRBJ2-3; 7 bases line up with TRBD1. Losses at the gene ends were 5 bases for V and 4 bases for J; bases not matched to a gene: 13. The CDR3 has 16 residues. CDR1 and CDR2 (germline): SGHRS, YFSETQ. CDR3 bases: TGCGCCAGCAGTTTCGAGACGGACAGGCTCTCAGATACGCAGTATTTT. This gives the protein CASSFETDRLSDTQYF.

The V and J genes are TRBV19 and TRBJ2-2; D call uncertain. CDR3 length equals 12 residues. Looked up from germline, CDR1 is LNHDA and CDR2 is SQIVND (reference sequence). V lost 7 bases and J 1 base, leaving 4 bases between the germline ends. The chain's CDR3 is CASNRNTGELFF. DNA for the CDR3: TGTGCCAGTAACCGGAACACCGGGGAGCTGTTTTTT.

The rearrangement joins TRBV6-2 or TRBV6-3 to TRBJ1-1, with D hard to call. CDR1 is MNHEY and CDR2 is SVGEGT in the germline V gene. The germline V and J ends were trimmed by 6 bases and 6 bases, with 8 bases remaining between them. The length of the CDR3 is 11 residues. The CDR3 DNA reads TGTGCCAGCAGCGAGTTCGCTGAAGCTTTCTTT. As protein: CASSEFAEAFF.

The chain links TRBV19 to TRBJ1-2; weak D call: TRBD1 (5 bases). V lost 6 bases and J 1 base, leaving 15 bases between the germline ends. This CDR3 has 15 residues. Germline V gives CDR1 LNHDA, CDR2 SQIVND (reference sequence). The CDR3 is CASSGTGTSNYGYTF. The CDR3 DNA sequence: TGTGCCAGTAGCGGCACCGGGACTAGTAACTATGGCTACACCTTC.

The V call is TRBV24-1, the J call TRBJ2-3; the D is unclear. Trimming left V 6 bases short and J 4 bases short, with 10 bases between. The CDR3 extends over 13 amino acids. From germline, CDR1 is KGHDR and CDR2 SFDVKD. Written as DNA, the CDR3 is TGTGCCACCAGTCCGATGGCGGCAGATACGCAGTATTTT. Encoded protein: CATSPMAADTQYF.

This clonotype was counted between two and nine times. The chain employs TRBV7-2 and TRBJ2-2; D is unclear. V dropped 3 bases and J dropped 2 bases, with 4 bases sitting between them. The germline CDR1 and CDR2 sequences are SGHTA and FQGNSA. This CDR3 region has 13 residues. DNA for the CDR3: TGTGCCAGCAGCTTGGAAAACACCGGGGAGCTGTTTTTT. Protein: CASSLENTGELFF.

CDR3 loop: CASSVVRTSVDSGANVLTF. The CDR3 DNA sequence: TGTGCCAGCAGCGTAGTCCGGACTAGCGTCGACTCTGGGGCCAACGTCCTGACTTTC. The V call is TRBV9, the J call TRBJ2-6, with 9 bases lining up with TRBD2. V trimming: 0 bases; J trimming: 0 bases; junction bases outside the gene matches: 7. CDR1 is SGDLS, CDR2 YYNGEE, per germline. This CDR3 is built from 19 residues.

The chain recombines TRBV7-2 with TRBJ2-7, with D possibly TRBD2 on 5 matching bases. The CDR3 runs to 14 residues. Trimming pared 5 bases from V and 3 bases from J, leaving 14 bases between. Per germline, CDR1 SGHTA and CDR2 FQGNSA. Here the CDR3 DNA reads TGTGCCAGCAGCCCCGAGGACTCGGTCTACGAGCAGTACTTC. This gives the protein CASSPEDSVYEQYF.

The chain combines TRBV20-1 with TRBJ1-1; 8 bases agree with TRBD1. There are 14 residues in the CDR3. J gave up 3 bases and V 3 bases, and 6 bases lay outside the gene matches. The germline V gene encodes CDR1 DFQATT and CDR2 SNEGSKA (reference sequence). The CDR3 here is CSASQGAEYTEAFF. The CDR3, as DNA: TGCAGTGCTAGCCAGGGGGCTGAGTACACTGAAGCTTTCTTT.

The rearrangement uses TRBV3-1 and TRBJ2-3; D is possibly TRBD2 (6 bases). The CDR3 is made up of 16 amino acids. V was trimmed by 2 bases and J by 4 bases, leaving 16 bases between them. Germline assignment: CDR1 LGHDT and CDR2 YNNKEL (reference sequence). The CDR3 here is CASSQRRQRVSDTQYF. CDR3 nucleotides: TGTGCCAGCAGCCAAAGGCGTCAGCGGGTGTCAGATACGCAGTATTTT.

The chain carries TRBV7-9 and TRBJ2-7; D could derive from TRBD1 or TRBD2 (5 bases each). The germline gives CDR1 SEHNR, CDR2 FQNEAQ (reference sequence). CDR3 size: 14 residues. V lost 5 bases to trimming and J lost 2 bases, with 13 bases between them. The CDR3 DNA reads as TGTGCCAGCAGCGTTTCGGGACCACCCTACGAGCAGTACTTC. It is translated as CASSVSGPPYEQYF.

The chain uses TRBV5-1 and TRBJ2-7; TRBD2 matches 8 bases. The germline V gene encodes CDR1 SGHRS and CDR2 YFSETQ. The CDR3 is 14 residues long. V lost 6 bases and J lost 1; bases outside the gene matches: 6. As DNA, the CDR3 is TGCGCCAGCACTGATACTAGCGGATCCTACGAGCAGTACTTC. This sequence encodes CASTDTSGSYEQYF.

The V and J genes are TRBV23-1 and TRBJ2-7; a possible D gene is TRBD1 (5 bases). TRBV23-1 has ORF status, its function being uncertain. V was trimmed by 3 bases and J by 5 bases, leaving 17 bases between them. This CDR3 contains 15 residues. Here the CDR3 DNA reads TGCGCCAGCAGTCACTCCAGGGATTTTCACCACGAGCAGTACTTC. This translates into CASSHSRDFHHEQYF.

This clonotype was picked up a small number of times. The rearrangement joins TRBV5-1 to TRBJ1-1; tentatively, D is TRBD1 (6 bases). The CDR3 spans 13 residues. Germline values: CDR1 SGHRS, CDR2 YFSETQ. The V end lost 3 bases, the J end lost 1 base, and 7 bases lay between the germline ends. CDR3 nucleotides: TGCGCCAGCAGCTGGACAGAGAACACTGAAGCTTTCTTT. Protein: CASSWTENTEAFF.

J is TRBJ2-3 and V is TRBV12-3 or TRBV12-4; D is uncertain. The CDR3 is 17 amino acids. V gave up 4 bases and J gave up 4 bases, with 21 bases separating them. CDR3 sequence (DNA): TGTGCCAGCAGTTCATCGCTCGGGCGGACGGCTGCAGATACGCAGTATTTT. It encodes CASSSSLGRTAADTQYF.

The J gene is TRBJ1-1, the V gene TRBV20-1; possible D gene TRBD1, 5 bases. Germline V gene sequence: CDR1 DFQATT, CDR2 SNEGSKA (reference sequence). V was cut by 6 bases and J by 1 base, with 12 bases left in between. CDR3 length equals 13 residues. Here the CDR3 DNA reads TGCAGTGCCGATGATGGGGGGAACACTGAAGCTTTCTTT. As protein: CSADDGGNTEAFF.